The 16 T cell receptor beta chains given below trace back to one sample, sequenced in a study of identical twins. Each CDR3 protein is one row after TCRdb ran MiXCR on the 5' RACE reads. The sample shows some 1,700,000 distinct CDR3 sequences, around a third of them seen only once. The specimen sequenced was cord blood. The receptors were sampled from a newborn girl in good health.

The chain recombines TRBV10-2 with TRBJ1-6, with a possible D match to TRBD1 (5 bases). Trimming took off 3 bases at V and 0 bases at J, with 6 bases between the two ends. The CDR3 contains 15 residues. CDR1 WSHSY and CDR2 SAAADI come from the germline V gene. The CDR3 bases are TGCGCCAGCAGTGACAGGGACTCCTATAATTCACCCCTCCACTTT. This codes for CASSDRDSYNSPLHF.

This clonotype was found a few times. The genes are TRBV12-5 and TRBJ2-1; D gene uncertain. Trimming removed 0 bases at V and 11 bases at J, with 8 bases between. This CDR3 has 12 residues. Germline CDR1 and CDR2: LGHNT and FRNRAP. CDR3 coding DNA: TGTGCTAGTGGTTTGGTTGTCGGCAAGCAGTTCTTC. It yields the protein CASGLVVGKQFF. Together with reference TRBV12-5 and TRBJ2-1, the CDR3 gives the full variable domain: DARVTQTPRHKVTEMGQEVTMRCQPILGHNTVFWYRQTMMQGLELLAYFRNRAPLDDSGMPKDRFSAEMPDATLATLKIQPSEPRDSAVYFCASGLVVGKQFFGPGTRLTVL.

Turning to this clonotype: A much bigger clone sits one base away, suggesting this may be a read error. This chain joins TRBV28 and TRBJ2-1; 13 nucleotides line up with TRBD2. The J call may be incorrect, as the DNA end agrees better with TRBJ2-7. Germline V gives CDR1 MDHEN, CDR2 SYDVKM. The CDR3 runs 16 residues. The CDR3 DNA follows: TGTGCCAGCAGTTTCGGACTAGCGGGGGCCTACAATGAGCAGTACTTC. Its protein product is CASSFGLAGAYNEQYF.

This clonotype was detected a few times. This sequence joins TRBV7-2 and TRBJ2-2; the D gene is possibly TRBD1 (6 bases). The germline V gene has CDR1 SGHTA and CDR2 FQGNSA. Trimming removed 4 bases at V and 6 bases at J, with 12 bases between. The CDR3 has 14 amino acids. Here the CDR3 DNA reads TGTGCCAGCAGCTCGGAGACAGGAGCCGGGGAGCTGTTTTTT. Translated, it gives CASSSETGAGELFF.

This clonotype has a handful of counts. The V call is TRBV2, the J call TRBJ2-1; weak D call: TRBD1 (6 bases). Trimming shortened V by 4 bases and J by 6 bases, and 16 bases separated the two germline ends. Germline values: CDR1 SNHLY, CDR2 FYNNEI. The CDR3 spans 15 residues. CDR3 loop: CASSGGQASLNEQFF. For the CDR3, the DNA is TGTGCCAGCAGTGGGGGGCAGGCCTCTCTCAATGAGCAGTTCTTC. The full variable domain, rest sourced from reference TRBV2 and TRBJ2-1, is EPEVTQTPSHQVTQMGQEVILRCVPISNHLYFYWYRQILGQKVEFLVSFYNNEISEKSEIFDDQFSVERPDGSNFTLKIRSTKLEDSAMYFCASSGGQASLNEQFFGPGTRLTVL.

This clonotype was picked up a small number of times. J is TRBJ2-7 and V is TRBV12-3 or TRBV12-4; the match to TRBD1 covers 9 bases. With 4 bases clipped from V and 2 bases from J, the junction kept 18 bases outside the gene matches. The CDR3 loop spans 19 amino acids. CDR3 DNA sequence: TGTGCCAGCAGTTCGGGACAGGGAGCTTCAAACAAGAATCCCTACGAGCAGTACTTC. Translating gives CASSSGQGASNKNPYEQYF.

The V and J genes are TRBV24-1 and TRBJ2-3; D unclear. The germline CDR1 and CDR2 sequences are KGHDR and SFDVKD. The CDR3 totals 14 residues. V dropped 7 bases and J dropped 0 bases, with 10 bases sitting between them. The CDR3 protein is CATRARFSTDTQYF. CDR3 nucleotide sequence: TGTGCCACCAGGGCGAGGTTCAGCACAGATACGCAGTATTTT.

The sample holds a few counts of this clonotype. The V and J genes are TRBV6-1 and TRBJ2-7, with 13 bases fitting TRBD2. Trimming at V came to 5 bases and at J to 4 bases, leaving 8 bases not matched to a gene. This CDR3 region has 16 residues. From germline, CDR1 is MNHNS and CDR2 SASEGT. As DNA, the CDR3 is TGTGCCAGCAGTCACCAGACTAGCGGGGGGCCATACGAGCAGTACTTC. It translates to CASSHQTSGGPYEQYF.

This clonotype has at least ten counts. This chain connects TRBV3-1 to TRBJ2-5; D not resolved. Germline CDR1 reads LGHDT; CDR2 reads YNNKEL (reference sequence). Trimming took off 6 bases at V and 1 base at J, with 12 bases between the two ends. This CDR3 is built from 14 residues. CDR3 amino acids: CASSLELTQETQYF. In nucleotides, the CDR3 is TGTGCCAGCAGTCTTGAGCTGACCCAAGAGACCCAGTACTTC.

The genes are TRBV29-1 and TRBJ2-1; weak D call: TRBD1 (6 bases). CDR3 length equals 15 residues. Trimming removed 4 bases from V and 3 bases from J, with 16 bases in between. The germline CDR1 and CDR2 sequences are SQVTM and ANQGSEA. The CDR3 protein is CSVAPTGRYYNEQFF. The CDR3 nucleotides read TGCAGCGTTGCGCCCACAGGGCGCTACTACAATGAGCAGTTCTTC.

This clonotype has only a few counts. This chain links TRBV20-1 with TRBJ2-4; 11 bases line up with TRBD2. Germline CDR1 and CDR2: DFQATT and SNEGSKA (reference sequence). This CDR3 region has 16 residues. J gave up 2 bases and V 6 bases, and 9 bases lay outside the gene matches. Here the CDR3 reads CSAQGASGRSKNIQYF. The DNA of the CDR3 is TGCAGTGCCCAAGGGGCTAGCGGGAGGTCCAAAAACATTCAGTACTTC.

Here the CDR3 reads CASSLGANIQYF. CDR3 nucleotides: TGTGCCAGCAGTTTAGGAGCAAACATTCAGTACTTC. The rearrangement joins TRBV12-3 or TRBV12-4 to TRBJ2-4; D gene unclear. The CDR3 is 12 residues long. The V and J ends lost 1 base and 6 bases respectively, with 4 bases between them.

CDR3 sequence: CASSLEQGRGSYEQYF. Here the CDR3 DNA reads TGCGCCAGCAGCTTGGAACAGGGGCGGGGCTCCTACGAGCAGTACTTC. The chain carries TRBV5-1 and TRBJ2-7; possibly TRBD1 for D (7 bases). CDR3 size: 16 residues. The germline V gene encodes CDR1 SGHRS and CDR2 YFSETQ. V lost 0 bases and J 0 bases, leaving 13 bases between the germline ends.

This sequence joins TRBV30 and TRBJ1-5, with D possibly being TRBD1 (5 bases). The CDR3 covers 14 residues. The germline gives CDR1 GTSNPN, CDR2 SVGIG (reference sequence). V dropped 1 base and J dropped 4 bases, with 11 bases sitting between them. For the CDR3, the DNA is TGTGCCTGGAGTGACCTGGCAGGGAATCAGCCCCAGCATTTT. Its translation is CAWSDLAGNQPQHF.

This clonotype was counted only a few times. The chain carries TRBV3-1 and TRBJ2-1, with 8 bases matching TRBD2. Trimming took 1 base from V and 8 from J; bases not matched to a gene: 4. There are 14 residues in the CDR3. The germline CDR1 and CDR2 sequences are LGHDT and YNNKEL (reference sequence). The CDR3 reads CASSQVGTRDEQFF. In DNA form, the CDR3 reads TGTGCCAGCAGCCAAGTTGGGACTAGGGATGAGCAGTTCTTC.

This clonotype was counted many times. The V and J genes are TRBV2 and TRBJ2-1; 8 bases map to TRBD2. CDR1 is SNHLY, CDR2 FYNNEI, per germline. With 2 bases clipped from V and 0 bases from J, the junction kept 12 bases outside the gene matches. This CDR3 is built from 19 residues. This CDR3 reads CASSERRASGHSSYNEQFF. Here the CDR3 DNA reads TGTGCCAGCAGTGAAAGGCGGGCTAGCGGGCATAGCTCCTACAATGAGCAGTTCTTC.